This section outlines one T cell receptor (beta chain) sequence together with its context. Researchers took RNA transcripts and amplified the TCR beta CDR3 regions from them. HTBI primers drove first-round RT-PCR of the TCR CDR3. TCRdb recomputed calls from the multiplex PCR reads with MiXCR, one row per CDR3 protein. This sample has around 520,000 distinct CDR3 sequences, with around 22% found just once. The sample is drawn from a study of T cells in Graves' hyperthyroidism and ophthalmopathy. V gave up 4 bases and J gave up 6 bases, with 12 bases separating them. Per germline, CDR1 MNHEY and CDR2 SVGEGT. CDR3 length: 13 residues.

Sample: blood. This rearrangement joins TRBV6-2 or TRBV6-3 to TRBJ1-2, with no clear D. This receptor was obtained from a woman in her twenties or thirties with Graves' ophthalmopathy. CDR3 region: CASSWSPQDGYTF. DNA for the CDR3: TGTGCCAGCAGTTGGTCTCCCCAGGATGGCTACACCTTC.